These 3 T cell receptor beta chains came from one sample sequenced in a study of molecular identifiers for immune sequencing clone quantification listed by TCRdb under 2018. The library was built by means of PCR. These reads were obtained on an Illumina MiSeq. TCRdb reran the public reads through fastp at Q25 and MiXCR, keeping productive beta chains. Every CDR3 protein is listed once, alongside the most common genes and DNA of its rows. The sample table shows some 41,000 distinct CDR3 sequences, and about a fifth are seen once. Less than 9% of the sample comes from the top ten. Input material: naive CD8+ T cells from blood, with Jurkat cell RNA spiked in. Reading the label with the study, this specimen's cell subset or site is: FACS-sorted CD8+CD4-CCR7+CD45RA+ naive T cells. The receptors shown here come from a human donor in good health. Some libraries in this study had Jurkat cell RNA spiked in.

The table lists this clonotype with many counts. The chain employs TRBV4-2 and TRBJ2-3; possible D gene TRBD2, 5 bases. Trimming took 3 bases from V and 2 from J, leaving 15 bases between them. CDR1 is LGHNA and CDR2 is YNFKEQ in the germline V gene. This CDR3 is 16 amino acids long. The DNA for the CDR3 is TGTGCCAGCAGCCATGACTGGAGGAGGCCCACAGATACGCAGTATTTT. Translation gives CASSHDWRRPTDTQYF.

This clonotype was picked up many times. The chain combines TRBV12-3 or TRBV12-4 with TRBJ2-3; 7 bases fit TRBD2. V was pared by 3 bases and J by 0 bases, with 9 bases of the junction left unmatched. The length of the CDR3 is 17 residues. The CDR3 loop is CASSFWEGSPSTDTQYF. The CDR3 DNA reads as TGTGCCAGCAGTTTCTGGGAGGGAAGCCCTAGCACAGATACGCAGTATTTT.

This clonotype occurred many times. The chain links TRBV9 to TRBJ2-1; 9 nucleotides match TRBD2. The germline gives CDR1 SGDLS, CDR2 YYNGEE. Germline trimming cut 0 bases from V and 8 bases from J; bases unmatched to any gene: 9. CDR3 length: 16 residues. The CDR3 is CASSVVLRGRADEQFF. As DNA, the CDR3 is TGTGCCAGCAGCGTAGTCCTACGCGGGAGGGCCGATGAGCAGTTCTTC.